This T cell receptor beta chain was identified in a study of human T cells and chemical hapten exposure. The time point is: patch test 1, 2 weeks after DPC sensitization. Treatment given: therapeutic diphenylcyclopropenone sensitization with weekly scalp DPC. Germline V CDR1 and CDR2: SGHTA, FQGNSA. Trimming at V came to 4 bases and at J to 5 bases, leaving 4 bases not matched to a gene. The CDR3 totals 15 residues. TCRdb itself ran the RACE reads through MiXCR, one entry per CDR3 protein. The repertoire holds roughly 180,000 distinct CDR3 sequences, roughly 15% seen once, with about 1.7% in the top ten.

The V call is TRBV7-2, the J call TRBJ2-7, with 14 bases matching TRBD2. The sample was whole blood, taken in connection with sensitization to the hapten diphenylcyclopropenone (DPC). The receptor comes from a woman in her twenties or thirties with alopecia areata. Some clones in this sample may be carry-over from other donors' samples. The CDR3, as DNA: TGTGCCAGCAGCTCACGGACTAGCGGGGGGAACGAGCAGTACTTC. Its protein is CASSSRTSGGNEQYF. Full variable domain (missing parts from reference TRBV7-2 and TRBJ2-7): GAGVSQSPSNKVTEKGKDVELRCDPISGHTALYWYRQSLGQGLEFLIYFQGNSAPDKSGLPSDRFSAERTGGSVSTLTIQRTQQEDSAVYLCASSSRTSGGNEQYFGPGTRLTVT.